This T cell receptor (beta chain) was retrieved from a study of spatial heterogeneity in lung cancer. As for the study in general: The mean occurrence of each unique TCR and UMI combination in raw reads exceeded 9.5.

This clonotype was observed many times. Antigen specificity is unknown. Findings of the study overall: Expanded tumor TCRs that were ubiquitous appeared in blood more at resection than follow-up.

As to time point: sample taken at primary tumor resection. There were 65 or so donors, all of them untreated patients with early-stage non-small cell lung cancer. Extraction of whole RNA from tumor, nontumor lung or frozen PBMC preceded unsorted sequencing. One entry per CDR3 protein results from TCRdb running MiXCR on the 5' RACE reads. The table shows approximately 21,000 distinct CDR3 sequences, with over 3% occurring only once. V was trimmed by 7 bases and J by 8 bases, leaving 15 bases between them. The CDR3 spans 13 residues. From germline, CDR1 is MNHNS and CDR2 SASEGT. This receptor was identified in a female donor with early-stage non-small cell lung cancer. The sample here was PBMCs, taken at surgery. The genes are TRBV6-1 and TRBJ2-4; the D gene is possibly TRBD2 (6 bases). The CDR3 is CASKSWGEDIQYF. The DNA of the CDR3 is TGTGCCAGCAAAAGTTGGGGGGAAGACATTCAGTACTTC.